Each of the 4 T cell receptor beta chains below was sequenced from the same sample in a study of OX40 agonist ivuxolimab in advanced cancers. Produced via immunoSEQ multiplex PCR; TCRdb's table is partial and in-frame only. The sample holds roughly 50,000 clones, about nine tenths seen once. Sequences were derived from CD4+ or CD8+ T cells sorted from blood, sampled in a trial of the OX40 agonist ivuxolimab. Receptor source: an adult with an advanced solid tumor such as melanoma, head and neck, liver or kidney cancer.

In nucleotides, the CDR3 is TGCGCCAGCAAGAGAGCAGGGTTCACAGATACGCAGTATTTT. Its translation: CASKRAGFTDTQYF. This sequence joins TRBV5-1 and TRBJ2-3, with a possible D match to TRBD1 (5 bases). Germline V gene lookup returns CDR1 SGHRS and CDR2 YFSETQ. The CDR3 length is 14 residues. Trimming shortened V by 6 bases and J by 2 bases, and 13 bases separated the two germline ends.

The chain links TRBV30 to TRBJ1-5, with D possibly matching TRBD1 (5 bases). Germline V gives CDR1 GTSNPN, CDR2 SVGIG (reference sequence). This CDR3 is 13 amino acids long. Trimming removed 2 bases at V and 2 bases at J, with 7 bases between. In DNA, the CDR3 is TGTGCCTGGAGTTCGGGGGGCAATCAGCCCCAGCATTTT. The encoded protein is CAWSSGGNQPQHF.

CDR3 sequence (DNA): TGTGCCAGCAGCTTGGGGTCTGTGGGGGCCAACGTCCTGACTTTC. Translation gives CASSLGSVGANVLTF. This chain joins TRBV7-9 and TRBJ2-6; D ambiguous. CDR1 SEHNR and CDR2 FQNEAQ come from the germline V gene (reference sequence). This CDR3 region has 15 residues. V was shortened by 3 bases and J by 4 bases, with 10 bases between the two germline ends.

The chain couples TRBV18 to TRBJ2-7; 8 bases are a match to TRBD1. V lost 6 bases to trimming and J lost 5 bases; unmatched junction nucleotides: 9. Germline CDR1 reads KGHSH; CDR2 reads LQKENI. This CDR3 contains 14 residues. CDR3 DNA sequence: TGTGCCAGCTCTCCCGGGACAGGTCTCCACGAGCAGTACTTC. Translation gives CASSPGTGLHEQYF.